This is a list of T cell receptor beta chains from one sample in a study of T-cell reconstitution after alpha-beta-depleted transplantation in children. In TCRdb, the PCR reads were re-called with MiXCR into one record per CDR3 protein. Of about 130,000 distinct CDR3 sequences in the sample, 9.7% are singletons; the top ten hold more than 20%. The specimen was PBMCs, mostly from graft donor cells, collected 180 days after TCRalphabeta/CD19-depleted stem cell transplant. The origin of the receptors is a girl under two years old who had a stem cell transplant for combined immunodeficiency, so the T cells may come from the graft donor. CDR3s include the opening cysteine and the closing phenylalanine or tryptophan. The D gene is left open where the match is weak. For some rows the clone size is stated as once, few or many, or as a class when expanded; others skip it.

CDR3 DNA: TGTGCCAGCAGTTTACAGGGGCGCAATCAGCCCCAGCATTTT
CDR3 protein: CASSLQGRNQPQHF
J gene: TRBJ1-5
V gene: TRBV6-2/TRBV6-3
clone size: many
D gene: TRBD1

CDR3 DNA: TGCAGTGCTAGTCTGTCCGGGACTAGCGGCGAGCAGTACTTC
CDR3 protein: CSASLSGTSGEQYF
J gene: TRBJ2-7
V gene: TRBV20-1
clone size: many
D gene: TRBD2

CDR3 DNA: TGCAGTGCTAGAGTCCACGCGTACGAGCAGTACTTC
CDR3 protein: CSARVHAYEQYF
J gene: TRBJ2-7
V gene: TRBV20-1
clone size: -
D gene: -

CDR3 DNA: TGTGCCAGTAACCAATGGGGGCCGAGTGAAGCTTTCTTT
CDR3 protein: CASNQWGPSEAFF
J gene: TRBJ1-1
V gene: TRBV19
clone size: many
D gene: -

CDR3 DNA: TGCAGCGTTGGGAATGGGTTGGGGGCCGTGGGGGAGCAGTACTTC
CDR3 protein: CSVGNGLGAVGEQYF
J gene: TRBJ2-7
V gene: TRBV29-1
clone size: few
D gene: -

CDR3 DNA: TGTGCCAGCAGCACCCTGGGAGTCTCTGGGGCCAACGTCCTGACTTTC
CDR3 protein: CASSTLGVSGANVLTF
J gene: TRBJ2-6
V gene: TRBV7-9
clone size: few
D gene: -

CDR3 DNA: TGCAGTGCTAGCCGGACAGGGGGAAACACCATATATTTT
CDR3 protein: CSASRTGGNTIYF
J gene: TRBJ1-3
V gene: TRBV20-1
clone size: few
D gene: TRBD1

CDR3 DNA: TGTGCCAGCAGCTTGGACACAGGAAACACCGGGGAGCTGTTTTTT
CDR3 protein: CASSLDTGNTGELFF
J gene: TRBJ2-2
V gene: TRBV7-2
clone size: few
D gene: -

CDR3 DNA: TGTGCCAGCAGCTTAGGCGGCTGGACAGGGGACGAAAAACTGTTTTTT
CDR3 protein: CASSLGGWTGDEKLFF
J gene: TRBJ1-4
V gene: TRBV7-2
clone size: -
D gene: TRBD1

CDR3 DNA: TGTGCCAGCAGTTACCGGGGAGGGGGTGATCAGCCCCAGCATTTT
CDR3 protein: CASSYRGGGDQPQHF
J gene: TRBJ1-5
V gene: TRBV6-5
clone size: -
D gene: -

CDR3 DNA: TGTGCCTCCTCATCACTCAGGGGAGGCTATGGCTACACCTTC
CDR3 protein: CASSSLRGGYGYTF
J gene: TRBJ1-2
V gene: TRBV10-3
clone size: -
D gene: -

CDR3 DNA: TGTGCCAGCAGTTCCGGACTAGCGGGAGTGGATACGCAGTATTTT
CDR3 protein: CASSSGLAGVDTQYF
J gene: TRBJ2-3
V gene: TRBV12-3/TRBV12-4
clone size: few
D gene: TRBD2

CDR3 DNA: TGCGCCAGCAGCCAAGAACGACAGGGGGCTTGGTTGGATACGCAGTATTTT
CDR3 protein: CASSQERQGAWLDTQYF
J gene: TRBJ2-3
V gene: TRBV4-3
clone size: -
D gene: TRBD1

CDR3 DNA: TGTGCCAGCAGTTTAGCGTCGGAGGGCCGCAACACAGATACGCAGTATTTT
CDR3 protein: CASSLASEGRNTDTQYF
J gene: TRBJ2-3
V gene: TRBV12-3/TRBV12-4
clone size: -
D gene: -

CDR3 DNA: TGCAGTGCCAACTTACTAGTCCCGAACACCGGGGAGCTGTTTTTT
CDR3 protein: CSANLLVPNTGELFF
J gene: TRBJ2-2
V gene: TRBV20-1
clone size: many
D gene: -

CDR3 DNA: TGTGCCAGCTCACCATCCCGAGGACAGGGGGCCGAATACGAGCAGTACTTC
CDR3 protein: CASSPSRGQGAEYEQYF
J gene: TRBJ2-7
V gene: TRBV18
clone size: -
D gene: TRBD1

CDR3 DNA: TGTGCCAGCAGCTTGGGACTAGCCCTCCGGGAGACCCAGTACTTC
CDR3 protein: CASSLGLALRETQYF
J gene: TRBJ2-5
V gene: TRBV5-6
clone size: -
D gene: TRBD2

CDR3 DNA: TGCGCCAGCAGCTTGGAGGGAAGCACAGATACGCAGTATTTT
CDR3 protein: CASSLEGSTDTQYF
J gene: TRBJ2-3
V gene: TRBV5-1
clone size: many
D gene: -

CDR3 DNA: TGTGCCAGCAGCGAGTTCGGGGCCCGCTCCTACGAGCAGTACTTC
CDR3 protein: CASSEFGARSYEQYF
J gene: TRBJ2-7
V gene: TRBV25-1
clone size: -
D gene: -

CDR3 DNA: TGTGCCAGCAGCTTGGAAGGAATGGCTGGGGCCAACGTCCTGACTTTC
CDR3 protein: CASSLEGMAGANVLTF
J gene: TRBJ2-6
V gene: TRBV7-8
clone size: few
D gene: -

CDR3 DNA: TGTGCCAGCAGTTACCGCTCGTCTAGCACAGATACGCAGTATTTT
CDR3 protein: CASSYRSSSTDTQYF
J gene: TRBJ2-3
V gene: TRBV6-5
clone size: -
D gene: -

CDR3 DNA: TGCAGTGCTAGAAGAAGCGGGGGACCCTACAATGAGCAGTTCTTC
CDR3 protein: CSARRSGGPYNEQFF
J gene: TRBJ2-1
V gene: TRBV20-1
clone size: -
D gene: TRBD2

CDR3 DNA: TGTGCCAGCAGCTTAGTAGGACTATCCGATACGCAGTATTTT
CDR3 protein: CASSLVGLSDTQYF
J gene: TRBJ2-3
V gene: TRBV11-2
clone size: -
D gene: -

CDR3 DNA: TGCAGTGCTCAGAAAAGCGGATCAGATACGCAGTATTTT
CDR3 protein: CSAQKSGSDTQYF
J gene: TRBJ2-3
V gene: TRBV20-1
clone size: -
D gene: -

CDR3 DNA: TGCGCCAGCAGCTCCGGACTAGCGGGAGTTATTTCAGGGGAGCTGTTTTTT
CDR3 protein: CASSSGLAGVISGELFF
J gene: TRBJ2-2
V gene: TRBV5-1
clone size: -
D gene: TRBD2

CDR3 DNA: TGCAGTGCTAGAGGGGACAGGGGGAGCTCCTACAATGAGCAGTTCTTC
CDR3 protein: CSARGDRGSSYNEQFF
J gene: TRBJ2-1
V gene: TRBV20-1
clone size: few
D gene: TRBD1

CDR3 DNA: TGTGCCAGCAGTCACAAATTCCTACCCCCGGGTGAGCAGTTCTTC
CDR3 protein: CASSHKFLPPGEQFF
J gene: TRBJ2-1
V gene: TRBV12-3/TRBV12-4
clone size: few
D gene: -

CDR3 DNA: TGCAGCGTCACCTACAGGGGTACCTACGAGCAGTACTTC
CDR3 protein: CSVTYRGTYEQYF
J gene: TRBJ2-7
V gene: TRBV29-1
clone size: few
D gene: TRBD1

CDR3 DNA: TGTGCCAGCAGTTTCGGGGGAGAGACCCAGTACTTC
CDR3 protein: CASSFGGETQYF
J gene: TRBJ2-5
V gene: TRBV5-1
clone size: many
D gene: -

CDR3 DNA: TGCAGCGTTGAAGACGGCACGCCATATGGCTACACCTTC
CDR3 protein: CSVEDGTPYGYTF
J gene: TRBJ1-2
V gene: TRBV29-1
clone size: few
D gene: -

CDR3 DNA: TGCGCCAGCAGCTTGGGGGGGACAGGTAACACTGAAGCTTTCTTT
CDR3 protein: CASSLGGTGNTEAFF
J gene: TRBJ1-1
V gene: TRBV5-1
clone size: -
D gene: TRBD1

CDR3 DNA: TGTGCTAGTGGTTTGGTACTTTGGGGGGGCCGGGACTCCGCCTACAATGAGCAGTTCTTC
CDR3 protein: CASGLVLWGGRDSAYNEQFF
J gene: TRBJ2-1
V gene: TRBV12-5
clone size: few
D gene: -

CDR3 DNA: TGTGCCAGCAGCCCTCGGACCTTCTTCGAGCAGTACTTC
CDR3 protein: CASSPRTFFEQYF
J gene: TRBJ2-7
V gene: TRBV7-9
clone size: -
D gene: -

CDR3 DNA: TGTGCCAGCAGCTTAAAGCTTCCGGCGAACACCGGGGAGCTGTTTTTT
CDR3 protein: CASSLKLPANTGELFF
J gene: TRBJ2-2
V gene: TRBV7-2
clone size: -
D gene: -